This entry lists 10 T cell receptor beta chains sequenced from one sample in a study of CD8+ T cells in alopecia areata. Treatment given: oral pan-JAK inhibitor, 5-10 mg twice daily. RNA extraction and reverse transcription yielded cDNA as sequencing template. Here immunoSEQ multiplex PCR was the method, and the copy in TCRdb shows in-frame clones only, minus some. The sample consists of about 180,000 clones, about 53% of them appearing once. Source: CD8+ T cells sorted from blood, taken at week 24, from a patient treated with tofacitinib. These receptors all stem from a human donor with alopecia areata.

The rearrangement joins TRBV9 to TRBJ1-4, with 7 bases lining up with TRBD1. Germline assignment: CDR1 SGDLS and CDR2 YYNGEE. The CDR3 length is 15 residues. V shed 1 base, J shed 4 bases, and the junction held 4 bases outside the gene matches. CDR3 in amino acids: CASSVRDSFNEKLFF. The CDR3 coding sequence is TGTGCCAGCAGCGTACGGGACAGCTTTAATGAAAAACTGTTTTTT.

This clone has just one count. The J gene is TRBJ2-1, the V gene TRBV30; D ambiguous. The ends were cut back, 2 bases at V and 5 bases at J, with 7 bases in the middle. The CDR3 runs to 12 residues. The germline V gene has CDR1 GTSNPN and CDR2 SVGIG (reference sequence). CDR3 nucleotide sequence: TGTGCCTGGAGTCCATCAAACAATGAGCAGTTCTTC. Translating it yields CAWSPSNNEQFF.

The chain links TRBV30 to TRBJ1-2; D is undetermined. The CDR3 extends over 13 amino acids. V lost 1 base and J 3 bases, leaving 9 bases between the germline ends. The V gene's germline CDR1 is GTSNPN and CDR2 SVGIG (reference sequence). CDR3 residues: CAWSGNGDYGYTF. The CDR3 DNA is TGTGCCTGGAGTGGCAATGGGGACTATGGCTACACCTTC.

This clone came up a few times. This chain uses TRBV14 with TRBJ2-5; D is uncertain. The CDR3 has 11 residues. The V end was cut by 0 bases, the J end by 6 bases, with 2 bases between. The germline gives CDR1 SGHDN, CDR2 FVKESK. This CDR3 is CASSQEKTQYF. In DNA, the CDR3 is TGTGCCAGCAGCCAAGAGAAGACCCAGTACTTC.

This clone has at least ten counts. The CDR3: CASQPGAPMEQYF. DNA for the CDR3: TGTGCCAGCCAACCCGGGGCACCCATGGAGCAGTACTTC. J is TRBJ2-7 and V is TRBV11-2; D might be TRBD1 or TRBD2, each matching 5 bases. CDR1 is SGHAT, CDR2 FQNNGV, per germline. Trimming took off 8 bases at V and 7 bases at J, with 18 bases between the two ends. The CDR3 spans 13 residues. The whole variable domain, filled in from reference TRBV11-2 and TRBJ2-7, reads EAGVAQSPRYKIIEKRQSVAFWCNPISGHATLYWYQQILGQGPKLLIQFQNNGVVDDSQLPKDRFSAERLKGVDSTLKIQPAKLEDSAVYLCASQPGAPMEQYFGPGTRLTVT.

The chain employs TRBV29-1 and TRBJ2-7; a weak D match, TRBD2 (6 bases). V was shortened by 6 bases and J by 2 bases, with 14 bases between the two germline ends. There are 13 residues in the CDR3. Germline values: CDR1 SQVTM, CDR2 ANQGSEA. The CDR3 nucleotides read TGCAGCGTCTGTGTGGGGGGAACCTACGAGCAGTACTTC. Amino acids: CSVCVGGTYEQYF.

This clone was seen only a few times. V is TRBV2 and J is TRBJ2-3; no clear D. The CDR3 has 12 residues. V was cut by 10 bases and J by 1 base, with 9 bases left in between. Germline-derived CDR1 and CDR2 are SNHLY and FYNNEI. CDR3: CAIDIRTDTQYF. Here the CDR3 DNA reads TGTGCCATTGACATCCGCACAGATACGCAGTATTTT. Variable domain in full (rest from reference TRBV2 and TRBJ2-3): EPEVTQTPSHQVTQMGQEVILRCVPISNHLYFYWYRQILGQKVEFLVSFYNNEISEKSEIFDDQFSVERPDGSNFTLKIRSTKLEDSAMYFCAIDIRTDTQYFGPGTRLTVL.

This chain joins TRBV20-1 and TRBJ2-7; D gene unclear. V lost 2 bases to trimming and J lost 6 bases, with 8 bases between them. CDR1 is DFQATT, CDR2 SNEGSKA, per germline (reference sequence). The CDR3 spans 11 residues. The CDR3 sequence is CSARLGSEQYF. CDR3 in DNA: TGCAGTGCTAGACTGGGTAGCGAGCAGTACTTC.

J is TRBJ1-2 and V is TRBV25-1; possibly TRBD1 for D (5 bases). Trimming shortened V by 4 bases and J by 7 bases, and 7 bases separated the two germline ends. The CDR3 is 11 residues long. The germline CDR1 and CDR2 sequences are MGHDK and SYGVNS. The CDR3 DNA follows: TGTGCCAGCAGTGCGGGGGGTGGCTACACCTTC. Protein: CASSAGGGYTF.

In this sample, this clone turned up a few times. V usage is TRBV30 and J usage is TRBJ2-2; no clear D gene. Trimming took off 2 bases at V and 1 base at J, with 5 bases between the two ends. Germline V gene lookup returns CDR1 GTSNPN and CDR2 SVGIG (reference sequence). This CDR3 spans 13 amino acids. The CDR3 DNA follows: TGTGCCTGGAGTTTTAAGAACACCGGGGAGCTGTTTTTT. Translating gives CAWSFKNTGELFF.